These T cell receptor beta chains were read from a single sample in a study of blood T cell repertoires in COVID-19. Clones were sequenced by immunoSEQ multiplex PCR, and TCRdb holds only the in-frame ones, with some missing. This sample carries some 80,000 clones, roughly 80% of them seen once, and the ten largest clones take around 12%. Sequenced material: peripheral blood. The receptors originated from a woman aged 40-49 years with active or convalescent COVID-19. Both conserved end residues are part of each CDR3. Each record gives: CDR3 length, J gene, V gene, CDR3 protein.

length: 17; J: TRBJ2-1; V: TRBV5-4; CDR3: CASSLAERRGSYNEQFF
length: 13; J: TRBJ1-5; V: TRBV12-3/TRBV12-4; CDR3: CASSSVTNQPQHF
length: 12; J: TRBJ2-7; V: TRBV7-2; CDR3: CASSLVPREQYF
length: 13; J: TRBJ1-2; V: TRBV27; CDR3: CASSFLDRKRYTF
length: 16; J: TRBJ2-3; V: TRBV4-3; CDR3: CASSQDEGQPPDTQYF
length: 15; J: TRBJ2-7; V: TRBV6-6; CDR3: CASTQGLAGVSEQYF
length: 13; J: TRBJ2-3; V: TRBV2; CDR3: CASSEGGRDTQYF
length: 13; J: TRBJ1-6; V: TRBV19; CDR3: CASSTRLHSPLHF
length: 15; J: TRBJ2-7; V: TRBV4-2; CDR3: CASSQDRSTSYEQYF
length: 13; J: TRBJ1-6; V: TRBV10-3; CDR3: CAISATPNSPLHF
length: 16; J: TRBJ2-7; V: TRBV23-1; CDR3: CASSQSDQGPSYEQYF
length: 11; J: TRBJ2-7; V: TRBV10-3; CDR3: CAITRGYEQYF
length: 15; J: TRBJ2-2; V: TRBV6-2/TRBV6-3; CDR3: CASSSPLADTGELFF
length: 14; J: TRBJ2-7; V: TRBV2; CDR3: CASSTTQGQGEQYF
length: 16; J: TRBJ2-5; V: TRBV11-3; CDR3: CASSLGTSGFQETQYF
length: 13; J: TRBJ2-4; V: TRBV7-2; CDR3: CASSQQGKNIQYF
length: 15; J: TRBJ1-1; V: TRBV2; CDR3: CASTWDSTMNTEAFF
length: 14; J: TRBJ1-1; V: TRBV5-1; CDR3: CASSRGTVNTEAFF
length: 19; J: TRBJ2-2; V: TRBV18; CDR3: CASSLQRTSGYTNTGELFF